This T cell receptor beta chain was observed in a study of graft-versus-host responses after intestinal transplantation. Whole-study context: All recipients got anti-thymocyte globulin induction, then tacrolimus and steroids for approximately 3 years.

A word on this clone: Its antigen is currently unknown.

Some clones are missing from TCRdb's copy, which holds only in-frame ones; the method was immunoSEQ multiplex PCR. The sample lists approximately 58,000 clones, 70% to 90% occurring once. Between the trimmed V and J ends, which lost 0 bases and 4 bases, there was a span of 10 bases. The germline V gene encodes CDR1 MGHRA and CDR2 YSYEKL. The CDR3 runs to 15 residues. Regarding the study as a whole: After transplant, early declines in HvG clones were associated with peak levels of circulating GvH clones. Patients with graft-donor T cell macrochimerism had high graft-versus-host to host-versus-graft clonal ratios in allografts. In recipient marrow, GvH clones were found, and some appeared first in ileum or blood.

The receptor was derived from a human patient who received an intestinal transplant, so some T cells may come from the graft donor. The starting material was PBMCs, obtained 26 days after transplant. The rearrangement joins TRBV4-1 to TRBJ1-5; D is undetermined. The CDR3 loop is CASSQDRERNQPQHF. The CDR3 nucleotides read TGCGCCAGCAGCCAAGATCGAGAAAGAAATCAGCCCCAGCATTTT.